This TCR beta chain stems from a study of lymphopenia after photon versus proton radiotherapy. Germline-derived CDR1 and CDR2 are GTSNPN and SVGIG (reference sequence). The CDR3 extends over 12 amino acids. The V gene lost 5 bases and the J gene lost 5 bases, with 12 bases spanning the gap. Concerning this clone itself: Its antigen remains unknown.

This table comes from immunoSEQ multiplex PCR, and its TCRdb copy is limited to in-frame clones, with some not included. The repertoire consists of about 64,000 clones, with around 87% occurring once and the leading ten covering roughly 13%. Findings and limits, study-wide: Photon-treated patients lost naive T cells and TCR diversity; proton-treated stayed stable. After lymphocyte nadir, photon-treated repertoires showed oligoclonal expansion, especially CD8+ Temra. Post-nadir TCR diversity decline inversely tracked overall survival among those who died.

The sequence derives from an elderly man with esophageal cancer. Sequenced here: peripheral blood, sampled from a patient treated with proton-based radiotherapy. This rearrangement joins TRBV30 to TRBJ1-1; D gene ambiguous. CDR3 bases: TGTGCCTGGGGGATGCTAAAGACTGAAGCTTTCTTT. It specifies CAWGMLKTEAFF.